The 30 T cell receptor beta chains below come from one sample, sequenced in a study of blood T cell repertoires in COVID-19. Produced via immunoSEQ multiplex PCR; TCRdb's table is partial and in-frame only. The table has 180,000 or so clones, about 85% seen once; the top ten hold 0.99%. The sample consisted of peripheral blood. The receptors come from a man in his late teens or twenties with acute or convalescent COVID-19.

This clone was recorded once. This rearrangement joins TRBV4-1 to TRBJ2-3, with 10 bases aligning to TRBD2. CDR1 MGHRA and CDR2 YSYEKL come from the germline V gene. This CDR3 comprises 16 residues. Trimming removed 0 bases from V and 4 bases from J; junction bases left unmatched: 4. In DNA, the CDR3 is TGCGCCAGCAGCCAAGAAAGCGGGGGGGCCCCAGATACGCAGTATTTT. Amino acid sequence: CASSQESGGAPDTQYF.

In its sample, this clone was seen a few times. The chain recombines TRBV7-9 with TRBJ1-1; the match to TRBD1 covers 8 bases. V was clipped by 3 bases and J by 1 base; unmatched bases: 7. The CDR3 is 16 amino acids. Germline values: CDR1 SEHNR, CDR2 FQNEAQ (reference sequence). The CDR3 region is CASSFKFGQGNTEAFF. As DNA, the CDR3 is TGTGCCAGCAGCTTTAAATTCGGACAGGGGAACACTGAAGCTTTCTTT.

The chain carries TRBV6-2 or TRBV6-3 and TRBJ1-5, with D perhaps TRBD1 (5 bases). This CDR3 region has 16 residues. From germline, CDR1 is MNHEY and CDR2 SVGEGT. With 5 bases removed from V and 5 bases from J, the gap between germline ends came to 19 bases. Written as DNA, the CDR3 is TGTGCCAGCAGTCTACTAAAAACAGGCGGGGATCAGCCCCAGCATTTT. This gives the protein CASSLLKTGGDQPQHF.

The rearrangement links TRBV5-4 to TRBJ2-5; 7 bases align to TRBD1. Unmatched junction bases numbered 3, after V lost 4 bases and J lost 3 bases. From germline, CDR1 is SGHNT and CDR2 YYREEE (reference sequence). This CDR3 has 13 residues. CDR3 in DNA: TGTGCCAGCAGCGTCACAGGGGAAGAGACCCAGTACTTC. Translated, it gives CASSVTGEETQYF.

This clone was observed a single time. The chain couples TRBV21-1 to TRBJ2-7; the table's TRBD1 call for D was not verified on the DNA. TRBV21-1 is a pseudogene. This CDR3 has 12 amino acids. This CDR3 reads CARTRGSGEQYF. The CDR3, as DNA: TGTGCCAGAACGAGGGGGTCTGGGGAGCAGTACTTC.

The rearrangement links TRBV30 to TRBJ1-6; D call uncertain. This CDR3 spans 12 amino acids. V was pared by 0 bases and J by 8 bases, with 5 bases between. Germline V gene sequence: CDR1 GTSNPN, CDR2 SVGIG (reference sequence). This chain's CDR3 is CAWSVLDSPLHF. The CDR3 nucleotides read TGTGCCTGGAGTGTACTGGATTCACCCCTCCACTTT. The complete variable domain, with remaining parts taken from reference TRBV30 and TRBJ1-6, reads SQTIHQWPATLVQPVGSPLSLECTVEGTSNPNLYWYRQAAGRGLQLLFYSVGIGQISSEVPQNLSASRPQDRQFILSSKKLLLSDSGFYLCAWSVLDSPLHFGNGTRLTVT.

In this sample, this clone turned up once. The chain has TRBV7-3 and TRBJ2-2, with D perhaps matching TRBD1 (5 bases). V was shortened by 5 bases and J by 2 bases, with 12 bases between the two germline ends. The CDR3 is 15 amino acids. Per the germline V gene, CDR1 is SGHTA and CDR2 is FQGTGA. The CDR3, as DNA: TGTGCCAGCAGCCCAACCTGGACAAACACCGGGGAGCTGTTTTTT. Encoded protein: CASSPTWTNTGELFF.

The CDR3 sequence: CASSYSTQTRNTEAFF. In DNA, the CDR3 is TGTGCCAGCAGTTACTCGACCCAGACACGGAACACTGAAGCTTTCTTT. This chain connects TRBV6-5 to TRBJ1-1, with D hard to call. The CDR3 consists of 16 residues. With 0 bases removed from V and 1 base from J, the gap between germline ends came to 12 bases. Germline lookup yields CDR1 MNHEY and CDR2 SVGAGI.

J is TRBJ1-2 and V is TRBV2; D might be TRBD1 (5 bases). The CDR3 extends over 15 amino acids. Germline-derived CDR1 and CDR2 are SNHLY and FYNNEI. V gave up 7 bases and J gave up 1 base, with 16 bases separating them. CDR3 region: CASTIDSSVNYGYTF. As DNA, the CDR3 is TGTGCCAGCACCATCGACAGTTCAGTTAACTATGGCTACACCTTC.

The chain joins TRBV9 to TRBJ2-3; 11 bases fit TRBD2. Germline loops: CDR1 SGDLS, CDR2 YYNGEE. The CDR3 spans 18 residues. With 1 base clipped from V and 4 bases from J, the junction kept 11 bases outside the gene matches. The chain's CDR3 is CASSVTLAGGPLPDTQYF. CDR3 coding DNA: TGTGCCAGCAGCGTAACCCTAGCGGGGGGCCCACTACCAGATACGCAGTATTTT.

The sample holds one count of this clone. CDR3 bases: TGTGCCAGCAGCCAACATACCGGGACTAGCGGGGGAGAGACCCAGTACTTC. Protein product: CASSQHTGTSGGETQYF. The chain employs TRBV4-2 and TRBJ2-5, with TRBD2 identical over 14 bases. Losses at the gene ends were 2 bases for V and 4 bases for J; bases not matched to a gene: 6. CDR3 length: 17 residues. The germline V gene has CDR1 LGHNA and CDR2 YNFKEQ.

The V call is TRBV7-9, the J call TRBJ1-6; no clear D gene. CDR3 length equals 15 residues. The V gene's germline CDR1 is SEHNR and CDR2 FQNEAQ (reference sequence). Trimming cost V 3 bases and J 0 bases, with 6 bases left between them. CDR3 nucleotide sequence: TGTGCCAGCAGCTTCCGAGGCTCCTATAATTCACCCCTCCACTTT. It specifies CASSFRGSYNSPLHF. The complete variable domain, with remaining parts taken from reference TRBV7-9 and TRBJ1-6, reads DTGVSQNPRHKITKRGQNVTFRCDPISEHNRLYWYRQTLGQGPEFLTYFQNEAQLEKSRLLSDRFSAERPKGSFSTLEIQRTEQGDSAMYLCASSFRGSYNSPLHFGNGTRLTVT.

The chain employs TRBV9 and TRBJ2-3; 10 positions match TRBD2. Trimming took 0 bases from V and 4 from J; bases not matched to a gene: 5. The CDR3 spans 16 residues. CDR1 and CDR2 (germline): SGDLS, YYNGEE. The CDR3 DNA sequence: TGTGCCAGCAGCGTAGAAGGTAGCGGGGGGCCAGATACGCAGTATTTT. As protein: CASSVEGSGGPDTQYF.

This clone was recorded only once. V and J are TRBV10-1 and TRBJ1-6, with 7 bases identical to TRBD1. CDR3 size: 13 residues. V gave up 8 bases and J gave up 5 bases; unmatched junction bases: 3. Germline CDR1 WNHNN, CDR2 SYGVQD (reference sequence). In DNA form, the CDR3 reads TGCGCCAGCCGGGGACAGAATAATTCACCCCTCCACTTT. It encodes CASRGQNNSPLHF.

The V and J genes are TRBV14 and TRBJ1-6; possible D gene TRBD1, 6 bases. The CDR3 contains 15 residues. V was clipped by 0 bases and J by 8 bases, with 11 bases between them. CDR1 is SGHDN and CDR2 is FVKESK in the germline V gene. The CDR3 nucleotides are TGTGCCAGCAGCCAAGATTCGGACAGCTATTCACCCCTCCACTTT. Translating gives CASSQDSDSYSPLHF.

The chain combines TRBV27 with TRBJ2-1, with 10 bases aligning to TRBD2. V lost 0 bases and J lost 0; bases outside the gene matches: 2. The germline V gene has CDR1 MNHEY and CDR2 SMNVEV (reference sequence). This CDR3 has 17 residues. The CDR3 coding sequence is TGTGCCAGCAGTTTATCTGGACTAGCGGTCTCCTACAATGAGCAGTTCTTC. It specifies CASSLSGLAVSYNEQFF.

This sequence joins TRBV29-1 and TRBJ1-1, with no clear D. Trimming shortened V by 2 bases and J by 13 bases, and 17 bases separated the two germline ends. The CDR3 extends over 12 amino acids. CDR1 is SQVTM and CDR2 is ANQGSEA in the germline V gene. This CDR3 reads CSVERTGSSVFF. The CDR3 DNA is TGCAGCGTTGAAAGGACGGGGAGTTCGGTTTTCTTT. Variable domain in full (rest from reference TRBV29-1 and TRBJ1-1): SAVISQKPSRDICQRGTSLTIQCQVDSQVTMMFWYRQQPGQSLTLIATANQGSEATYESGFVIDKFPISRPNLTFSTLTVSNMSPEDSSIYLCSVERTGSSVFFGQGTRLTVV.

This CDR3 is CATQADNPYNEQFF. CDR3 coding DNA: TGTGCCACCCAGGCCGACAACCCCTACAATGAGCAGTTCTTC. V usage is TRBV24-1 and J usage is TRBJ2-1; no clear D. Between the trimmed V and J ends, which lost 9 bases and 2 bases, there was a span of 13 bases. The CDR3 runs to 14 residues. Germline-derived CDR1 and CDR2 are KGHDR and SFDVKD.

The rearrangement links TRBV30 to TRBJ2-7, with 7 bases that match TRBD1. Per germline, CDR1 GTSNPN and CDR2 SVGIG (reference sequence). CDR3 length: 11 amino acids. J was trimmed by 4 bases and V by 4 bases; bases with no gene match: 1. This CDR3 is CAWNRGYEQYF. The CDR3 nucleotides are TGTGCCTGGAACAGGGGTTACGAGCAGTACTTC. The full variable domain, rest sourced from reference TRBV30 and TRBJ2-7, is SQTIHQWPATLVQPVGSPLSLECTVEGTSNPNLYWYRQAAGRGLQLLFYSVGIGQISSEVPQNLSASRPQDRQFILSSKKLLLSDSGFYLCAWNRGYEQYFGPGTRLTVT.

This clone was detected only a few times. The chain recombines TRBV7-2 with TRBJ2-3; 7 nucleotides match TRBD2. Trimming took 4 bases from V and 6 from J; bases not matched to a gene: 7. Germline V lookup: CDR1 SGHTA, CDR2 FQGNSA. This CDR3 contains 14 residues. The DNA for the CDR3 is TGTGCCAGCAGCTCCCTGACTAGCTTCGATACGCAGTATTTT. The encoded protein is CASSSLTSFDTQYF.

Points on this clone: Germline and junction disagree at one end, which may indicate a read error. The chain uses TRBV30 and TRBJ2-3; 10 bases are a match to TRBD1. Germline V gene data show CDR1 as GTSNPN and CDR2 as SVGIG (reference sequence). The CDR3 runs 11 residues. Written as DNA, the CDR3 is TGTGCCTGGAGTGTCGGGACAGGGGTGCCTTTT. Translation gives CAWSVGTGVPF. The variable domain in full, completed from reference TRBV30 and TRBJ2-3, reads SQTIHQWPATLVQPVGSPLSLECTVEGTSNPNLYWYRQAAGRGLQLLFYSVGIGQISSEVPQNLSASRPQDRQFILSSKKLLLSDSGFYLCAWSVGTGVPFGPGTRLTVL.

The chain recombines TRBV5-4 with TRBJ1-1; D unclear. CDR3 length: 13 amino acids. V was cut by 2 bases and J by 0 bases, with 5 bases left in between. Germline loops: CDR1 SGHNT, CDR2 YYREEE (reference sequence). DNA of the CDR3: TGTGCCAGCAGCTTCCAGATGAACACTGAAGCTTTCTTT. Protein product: CASSFQMNTEAFF.

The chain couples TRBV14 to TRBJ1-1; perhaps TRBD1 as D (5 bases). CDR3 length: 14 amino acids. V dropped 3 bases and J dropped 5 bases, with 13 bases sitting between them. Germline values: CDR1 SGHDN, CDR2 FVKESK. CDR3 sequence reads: CASSQRTGGTEAFF. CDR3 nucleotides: TGTGCCAGCAGCCAGCGTACGGGGGGGACTGAAGCTTTCTTT.

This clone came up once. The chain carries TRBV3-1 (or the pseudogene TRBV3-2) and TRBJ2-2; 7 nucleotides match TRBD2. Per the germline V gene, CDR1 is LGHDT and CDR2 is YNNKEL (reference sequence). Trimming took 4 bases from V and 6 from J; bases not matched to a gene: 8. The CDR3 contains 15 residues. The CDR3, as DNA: TGTGCCAGCAGCCCCATCGGGGGGTTGGCCGGGGAGCTGTTTTTT. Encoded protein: CASSPIGGLAGELFF.

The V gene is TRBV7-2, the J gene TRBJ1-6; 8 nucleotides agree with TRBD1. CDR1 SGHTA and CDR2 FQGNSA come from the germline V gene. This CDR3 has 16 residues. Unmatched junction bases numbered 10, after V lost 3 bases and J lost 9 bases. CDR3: CASSFGQGAMGSPLHF. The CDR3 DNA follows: TGTGCCAGCAGCTTCGGGCAGGGGGCCATGGGTTCACCCCTCCACTTT.

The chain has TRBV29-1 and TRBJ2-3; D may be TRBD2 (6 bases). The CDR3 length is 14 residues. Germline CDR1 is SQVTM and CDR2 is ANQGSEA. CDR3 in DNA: TGCAGTTCCAACGCGGAGGGCCACCCAGATACGCAGTATTTT. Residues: CSSNAEGHPDTQYF.

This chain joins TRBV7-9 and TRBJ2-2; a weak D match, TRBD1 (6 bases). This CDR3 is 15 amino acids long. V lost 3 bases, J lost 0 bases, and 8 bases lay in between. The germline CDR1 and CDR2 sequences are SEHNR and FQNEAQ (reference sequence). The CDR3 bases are TGTGCCAGCAGCTTTCGGACAGCGAACACCGGGGAGCTGTTTTTT. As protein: CASSFRTANTGELFF.

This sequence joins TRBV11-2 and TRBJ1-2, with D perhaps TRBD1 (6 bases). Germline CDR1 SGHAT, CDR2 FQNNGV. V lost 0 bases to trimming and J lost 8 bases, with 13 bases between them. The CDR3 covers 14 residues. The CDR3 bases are TGTGCCAGCAGCTTAGAGGTTACAGGGAAGGGCTACACCTTC. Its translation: CASSLEVTGKGYTF.

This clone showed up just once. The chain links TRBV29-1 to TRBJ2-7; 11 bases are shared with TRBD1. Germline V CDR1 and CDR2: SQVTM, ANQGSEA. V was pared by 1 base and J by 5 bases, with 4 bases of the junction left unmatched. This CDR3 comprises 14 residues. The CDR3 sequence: CSVEGWTGGHEQYF. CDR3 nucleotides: TGCAGCGTTGAAGGGTGGACAGGGGGCCACGAGCAGTACTTC.

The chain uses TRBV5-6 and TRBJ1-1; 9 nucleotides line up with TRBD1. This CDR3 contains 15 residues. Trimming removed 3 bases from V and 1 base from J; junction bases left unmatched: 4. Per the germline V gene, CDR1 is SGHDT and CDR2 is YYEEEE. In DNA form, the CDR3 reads TGTGCCAGCAGCTCGAGGGACAGGGAGAACACTGAAGCTTTCTTT. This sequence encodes CASSSRDRENTEAFF. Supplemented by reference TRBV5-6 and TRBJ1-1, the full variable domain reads DAGVTQSPTHLIKTRGQQVTLRCSPKSGHDTVSWYQQALGQGPQFIFQYYEEEERQRGNFPDRFSGHQFPNYSSELNVNALLLGDSALYLCASSSRDRENTEAFFGQGTRLTVV.